This TCR beta chain was sequenced in a study of patients and donors after allogeneic stem cell transplantation. TCRdb passed the RT-PCR reads through MiXCR, listing each CDR3 protein once. Altogether around 17,000 distinct CDR3 sequences are present, around 29% being singletons, with the ten largest covering more than 35%. Germline V CDR1 and CDR2: MNHEY, SMNVEV (reference sequence). The CDR3 runs 15 residues. Trimming shortened V by 5 bases and J by 6 bases, and 14 bases separated the two germline ends. This TCR was recovered from a human donor who was either an allogeneic HSCT recipient or a stem cell or donor lymphocyte infusion donor (not recorded which). It is not recorded whose cells these are; they may come from a transplant donor. The material sequenced was blood, either unsorted or a sorted T cell fraction (not recorded which). This rearrangement joins TRBV27 to TRBJ1-6, with D possibly matching TRBD1 (5 bases). DNA for the CDR3: TGTGCCAGCAGTCGGCGGCCAGGGAGTAATTCACCCCTCCACTTT. Protein: CASSRRPGSNSPLHF.